This T cell receptor beta chain was sequenced for a study of esophageal squamous cell carcinoma under preoperative chemotherapy. Study context: TCR repertoires were profiled from both peripheral blood T cells and tumor-infiltrating lymphocytes. The study's findings and limits: After paclitaxel-nedaplatin, abundant clones were more likely to contract than amplify.

The germline V and J ends were trimmed by 4 bases and 0 bases, with 7 bases remaining between them. Germline V gives CDR1 SGHRS, CDR2 YFSETQ. This CDR3 spans 14 amino acids. Each CDR3 protein is one row after TCRdb ran MiXCR on the PCR reads. The sample holds around 29,000 distinct CDR3 sequences; roughly 50% are singletons and the top ten take about 12%. Time point specified: before preoperative PTX-NDP chemotherapy. This clonotype was observed a few times. No antigen is known for it. This chain joins TRBV5-1 and TRBJ2-2, with D unresolved. This TCR came from a human donor with esophageal squamous cell carcinoma. The donor label of this sample is uncertain. Collection took place from a patient given preoperative chemotherapy. CDR3 in amino acids: CASSPTSNTGELFF. The CDR3 DNA reads as TGCGCCAGCAGCCCCACTTCGAACACCGGGGAGCTGTTTTTT. Looking up the rest from reference TRBV5-1 and TRBJ2-2 gives the full variable domain: KAGVTQTPRYLIKTRGQQVTLSCSPISGHRSVSWYQQTPGQGLQFLFEYFSETQRNKGNFPGRFSGRQFSNSRSEMNVSTLELGDSALYLCASSPTSNTGELFFGEGSRLTVL.